Given below is one TCR beta chain in context. This entry belongs to a study of blood T cell repertoires in COVID-19. Study information: Specimens from acute and convalescent COVID-19 originated in the United States, Italy and Spain. PBMCs, B-cell-depleted T cells, or T cells were the source of the cDNA or gDNA that made up the material.

How the authors handled the data: Amplification of reference gene primers provided the estimated nucleated cell counts. The table came from immunoSEQ multiplex PCR; TCRdb's copy has only in-frame clones and leaves some out. The V and J calls and clone size were taken over from that table, and D and trimming were inferred from the DNA. Seen here are hundreds of thousands of clones, 85% observed once, and the top ten hold about 5.1%. The V segment lost 5 bases and the J segment 6 bases; nucleotides outside the gene matches: 8. Germline CDR1 SEHNR, CDR2 FQNEAQ (reference sequence). CDR3 length: 16 residues.

The sequencing input was peripheral blood. This sequence originates from a man aged 45-60 years with active or convalescent COVID-19. The chain couples TRBV7-9 to TRBJ2-3, with 13 bases lining up with TRBD2. DNA for the CDR3: TGTGCCAGCAGCGCCCGACTAGCGGGGGGTCAGGATACGCAGTATTTT. Its protein product is CASSARLAGGQDTQYF.